One TCR beta chain is described in this entry. This record comes from a study of blood T cell repertoires in COVID-19. Looking at the study overall: Samples taken during acute and convalescent COVID-19 were collected in the United States, Italy and Spain. Sources were T cells, B-cell-depleted T cells, or PBMCs; the material itself was cDNA or gDNA.

In the original analysis: Reference gene primer amplification in the assay estimated nucleated cell counts. The table came from immunoSEQ multiplex PCR; TCRdb's copy has only in-frame clones and leaves some out. The D gene and trimming were derived from the DNA, and the V and J assignments and clone size from that table. Of under 350,000 clones in the sample, 70% to 90% were seen once. V lost 2 bases and J 7 bases, leaving 18 bases between the germline ends. The CDR3 totals 15 residues. In germline, CDR1 is SGHNT, CDR2 YYREEE (reference sequence). This receptor was taken from a woman in her sixties or seventies with acute or convalescent COVID-19. Source material: peripheral blood. The chain couples TRBV5-4 to TRBJ1-2, with D perhaps TRBD1 (5 bases). This chain's CDR3 is CASSFQGLTKGGYTF. The CDR3, as DNA: TGTGCCAGCAGCTTTCAGGGCCTAACTAAGGGTGGCTACACCTTC.